This passage covers 15 T cell receptor beta chains from one sample sequenced in a study of identical twins. TCRdb recomputed calls from the 5' RACE reads with MiXCR, one row per CDR3 protein. Of 250,000 or so distinct CDR3 sequences detected, around 8.8% appear once; the ten largest clones hold around 3%. The sample was also reused in another study, on yellow fever vaccine responses in identical twins.

Sample: CD8+ T cells sorted from blood. These receptors all come from a woman between 18 and 29 years old in good health.

V usage is TRBV25-1 and J usage is TRBJ2-7; 10 bases are shared with TRBD2. The germline CDR1 and CDR2 sequences are MGHDK and SYGVNS. Trimming took 6 bases from V and 0 from J; bases not matched to a gene: 5. The CDR3 spans 15 residues. In DNA, the CDR3 is TGTGCCAGCAGACTAGCGGGAATAATCTCCTACGAGCAGTACTTC. The encoded protein is CASRLAGIISYEQYF.

This clonotype was seen a few times. The chain couples TRBV9 to TRBJ2-2; TRBD2 agrees at 12 bases. Germline CDR1 SGDLS, CDR2 YYNGEE. With 3 bases clipped from V and 4 bases from J, the junction kept 13 bases outside the gene matches. This CDR3 has 19 amino acids. This chain's CDR3 is CASSESRTSGVRGTGELFF. The CDR3 nucleotides read TGTGCCAGCAGCGAAAGCCGGACTAGCGGGGTACGAGGCACCGGGGAGCTGTTTTTT.

At least ten counts were recorded for this clonotype. DNA of the CDR3: TGTGCCAGCAGTTTATACACAGGGGAAGCTTTCTTT. Translated, it gives CASSLYTGEAFF. The genes are TRBV27 and TRBJ1-1; maybe TRBD1 (6 bases). Germline lookup yields CDR1 MNHEY and CDR2 SMNVEV (reference sequence). Trimming cost V 1 base and J 8 bases, with 8 bases left between them. This CDR3 has 12 residues.

At least ten counts were recorded for this clonotype. The V call is TRBV5-6, the J call TRBJ1-1; D is uncertain. Germline CDR1 and CDR2: SGHDT and YYEEEE. CDR3 length equals 12 residues. With 4 bases removed from V and 5 bases from J, the gap between germline ends came to 9 bases. The CDR3 protein is CASSPGLTEAFF. The DNA for the CDR3 is TGTGCCAGCAGCCCTGGACTTACTGAAGCTTTCTTT. Filled out from reference TRBV5-6 and TRBJ1-1, the complete variable domain reads DAGVTQSPTHLIKTRGQQVTLRCSPKSGHDTVSWYQQALGQGPQFIFQYYEEEERQRGNFPDRFSGHQFPNYSSELNVNALLLGDSALYLCASSPGLTEAFFGQGTRLTVV.

The rearrangement uses TRBV27 and TRBJ2-5, with D possibly matching TRBD1 (6 bases). The germline V gene has CDR1 MNHEY and CDR2 SMNVEV (reference sequence). Trimming removed 3 bases at V and 2 bases at J, with 13 bases between. The CDR3 length is 15 residues. CDR3 sequence (DNA): TGTGCCAGCAGTTTTGCCAGGGGAATTCAAGAGACCCAGTACTTC. Translation: CASSFARGIQETQYF.

This clonotype was recorded at least ten times. The chain joins TRBV29-1 to TRBJ2-7; no firm D call. V gave up 6 bases and J gave up 5 bases, with 8 bases separating them. Germline CDR1 and CDR2: SQVTM and ANQGSEA. This CDR3 contains 10 residues. The CDR3 DNA follows: TGCAGCGTGAGAGCGAACGAGCAGTACTTC. Its protein is CSVRANEQYF.

The chain has TRBV5-1 and TRBJ1-1, with D perhaps matching TRBD1 (5 bases). V shed 2 bases and J shed 4 bases, with 12 bases lying between them. CDR1 is SGHRS and CDR2 is YFSETQ in the germline V gene. This CDR3 region has 14 residues. CDR3 DNA: TGCGCCAGCAGCTTCCTGGGGGTCAGCACTGAAGCTTTCTTT. Residues: CASSFLGVSTEAFF. Based on the CDR3 plus reference TRBV5-1 and TRBJ1-1, the full variable domain is KAGVTQTPRYLIKTRGQQVTLSCSPISGHRSVSWYQQTPGQGLQFLFEYFSETQRNKGNFPGRFSGRQFSNSRSEMNVSTLELGDSALYLCASSFLGVSTEAFFGQGTRLTVV.

The chain employs TRBV7-9 and TRBJ2-1; a weak D match, TRBD1 (6 bases). Trimming left V 7 bases short and J 7 bases short, with 14 bases between. The CDR3 runs 13 residues. Germline V gives CDR1 SEHNR, CDR2 FQNEAQ (reference sequence). CDR3 sequence reads: CASIKKGENEQFF. The CDR3 nucleotides are TGTGCCAGCATCAAAAAGGGGGAGAATGAGCAGTTCTTC.

This clonotype was picked up a small number of times. The V gene is TRBV5-1, the J gene TRBJ2-7, with 7 nucleotides matching TRBD1. The germline gives CDR1 SGHRS, CDR2 YFSETQ. The CDR3 length is 13 residues. The V gene end was trimmed by 3 bases and the J gene end by 7 bases; junction bases not matched to a gene: 7. The CDR3 region has the DNA TGCGCCAGCAGCTGGGGGACAGCTGGTGAGCAGTACTTC. Its protein is CASSWGTAGEQYF.

This clonotype was counted a few times. The chain recombines TRBV2 with TRBJ1-4; no clear D gene. CDR3 size: 15 residues. Looked up from germline, CDR1 is SNHLY and CDR2 is FYNNEI. V was trimmed by 7 bases and J by 0 bases, leaving 12 bases between them. The CDR3 reads CASNWALSTNEKLFF. The CDR3 DNA follows: TGTGCCAGCAACTGGGCATTATCAACTAATGAAAAACTGTTTTTT.

This clonotype was seen a few times. The genes are TRBV12-3 or TRBV12-4 and TRBJ1-6; TRBD1 is a possible D gene (5 bases). V was pared by 3 bases and J by 10 bases, with 13 bases between. This CDR3 is built from 14 residues. The CDR3 DNA sequence: TGTGCCAGCAGTTTGGGACCCCCGGCCTCACCCCTCCACTTT. This translates into CASSLGPPASPLHF.

At least ten counts were recorded for this clonotype. V is TRBV5-6 and J is TRBJ2-5, with a weak D call TRBD1 (5 bases). Germline assignment: CDR1 SGHDT and CDR2 YYEEEE. Between the trimmed V and J ends, which lost 1 base and 3 bases, there was a span of 10 bases. The CDR3 totals 14 residues. This chain's CDR3 is CASSLLRGEETQYF. The CDR3 nucleotides read TGTGCCAGCAGCTTGCTTAGGGGTGAAGAGACCCAGTACTTC.

This clonotype showed up just a few times. J is TRBJ2-3 and V is TRBV5-8, with a weak D call TRBD2 (7 bases). The V gene lost 4 bases and the J gene lost 2 bases, with 17 bases spanning the gap. The CDR3 has 16 residues. Germline V gives CDR1 SGHTS, CDR2 YDEGEE. This CDR3 reads CASSIRGAELTDTQYF. DNA for the CDR3: TGTGCCAGCAGCATCCGGGGGGCGGAACTCACAGATACGCAGTATTTT.

At least ten counts were recorded for this clonotype. The gene calls are TRBV15 and TRBJ2-3, with D tentatively TRBD2 (6 bases). V was shortened by 0 bases and J by 1 base, with 11 bases between the two germline ends. The CDR3 contains 16 residues. Germline V lookup: CDR1 LNHNV, CDR2 YYDKDF (reference sequence). CDR3 in amino acids: CATSRDPTGGTDTQYF. CDR3 DNA sequence: TGTGCCACCAGCAGAGATCCTACGGGAGGCACAGATACGCAGTATTTT.

The chain links TRBV19 to TRBJ2-7; a weak D match, TRBD1 (6 bases). The germline V gene encodes CDR1 LNHDA and CDR2 SQIVND (reference sequence). V was clipped by 5 bases and J by 3 bases, with 11 bases between them. The CDR3 consists of 13 residues. CDR3 region: CASSLGHNYEQYF. CDR3 in DNA: TGTGCCAGTAGTCTGGGACATAACTACGAGCAGTACTTC.